The T cell receptor beta chain described here comes from a study of blood T cell repertoires in COVID-19. Background on the study: The study drew acute and convalescent COVID-19 samples from the United States, Italy and Spain. Nucleic acid was either cDNA or gDNA, and it came from T cells, B-cell-depleted T cells, or PBMCs.

As processed by the authors: Reference gene primers were amplified, and this amplification served to estimate nucleated cell counts. Here immunoSEQ multiplex PCR was the method, and the copy in TCRdb shows in-frame clones only, minus some. From that table come the V and J calls and clone size; the DNA was used to work out D and trimming. The sample lists a few hundred thousand clones; 60% to 75% were seen once. The CDR3 loop spans 13 amino acids. The germline V gene encodes CDR1 SGHNT and CDR2 YYREEE (reference sequence). The V gene lost 2 bases and the J gene lost 2 bases, with 8 bases spanning the gap.

This TCR was recovered from a woman of 80 years or more with acute or convalescent COVID-19. The source material was peripheral blood. The rearrangement joins TRBV5-4 to TRBJ2-7; a possible D gene is TRBD1 (6 bases). Here the CDR3 reads CASSFGQTYEQYF. CDR3 DNA: TGTGCCAGCAGCTTTGGACAGACCTACGAGCAGTACTTC.